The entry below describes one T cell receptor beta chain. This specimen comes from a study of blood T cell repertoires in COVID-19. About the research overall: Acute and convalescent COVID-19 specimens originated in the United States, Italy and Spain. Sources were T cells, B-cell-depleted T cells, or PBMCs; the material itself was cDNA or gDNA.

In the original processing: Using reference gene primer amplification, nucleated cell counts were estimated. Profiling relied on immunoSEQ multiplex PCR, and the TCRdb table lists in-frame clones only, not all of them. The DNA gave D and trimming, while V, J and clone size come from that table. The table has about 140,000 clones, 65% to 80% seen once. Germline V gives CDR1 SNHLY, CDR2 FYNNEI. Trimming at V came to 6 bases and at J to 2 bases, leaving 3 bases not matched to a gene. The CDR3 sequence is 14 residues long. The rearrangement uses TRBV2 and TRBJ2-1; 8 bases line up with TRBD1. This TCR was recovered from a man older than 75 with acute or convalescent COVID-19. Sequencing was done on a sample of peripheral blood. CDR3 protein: CASSRGLAYNEQFF. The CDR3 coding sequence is TGTGCCAGCAGCAGGGGGCTAGCCTACAATGAGCAGTTCTTC.